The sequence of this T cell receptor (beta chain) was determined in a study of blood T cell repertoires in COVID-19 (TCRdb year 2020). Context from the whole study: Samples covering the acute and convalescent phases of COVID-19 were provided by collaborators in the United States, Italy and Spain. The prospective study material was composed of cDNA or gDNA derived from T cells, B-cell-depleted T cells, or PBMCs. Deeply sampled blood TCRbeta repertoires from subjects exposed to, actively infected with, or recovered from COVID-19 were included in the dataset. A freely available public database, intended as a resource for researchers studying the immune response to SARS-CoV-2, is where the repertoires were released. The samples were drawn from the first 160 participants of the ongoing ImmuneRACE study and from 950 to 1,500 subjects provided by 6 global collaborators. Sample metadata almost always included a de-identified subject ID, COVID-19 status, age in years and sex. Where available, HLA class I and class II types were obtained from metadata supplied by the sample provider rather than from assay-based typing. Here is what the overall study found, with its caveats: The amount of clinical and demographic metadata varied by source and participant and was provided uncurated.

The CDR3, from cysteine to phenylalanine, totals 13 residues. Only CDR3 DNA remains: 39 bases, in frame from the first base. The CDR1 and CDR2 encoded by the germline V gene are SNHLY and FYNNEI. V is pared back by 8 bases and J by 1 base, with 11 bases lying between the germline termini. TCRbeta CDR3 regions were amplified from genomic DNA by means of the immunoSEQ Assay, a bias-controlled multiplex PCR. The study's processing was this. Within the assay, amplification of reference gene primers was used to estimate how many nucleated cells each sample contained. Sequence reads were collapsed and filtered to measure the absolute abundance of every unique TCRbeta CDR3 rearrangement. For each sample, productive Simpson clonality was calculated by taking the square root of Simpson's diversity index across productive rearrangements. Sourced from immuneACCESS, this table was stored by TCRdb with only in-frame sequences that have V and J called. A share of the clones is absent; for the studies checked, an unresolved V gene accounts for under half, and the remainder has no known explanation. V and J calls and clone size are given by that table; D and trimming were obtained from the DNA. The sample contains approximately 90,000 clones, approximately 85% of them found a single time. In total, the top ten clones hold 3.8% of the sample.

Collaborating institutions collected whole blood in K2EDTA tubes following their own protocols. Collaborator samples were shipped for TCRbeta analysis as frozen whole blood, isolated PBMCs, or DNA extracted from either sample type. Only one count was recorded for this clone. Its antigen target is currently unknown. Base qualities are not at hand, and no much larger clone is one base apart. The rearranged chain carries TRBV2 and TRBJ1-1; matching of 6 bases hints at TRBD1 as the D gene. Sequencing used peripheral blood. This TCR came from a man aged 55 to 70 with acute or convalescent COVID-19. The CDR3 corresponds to CASGTPSNTEAFF. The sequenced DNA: TGTGCCAGCGGGACACCTTCGAACACTGAAGCTTTCTTT.